Following are 20 T cell receptor beta chains from one sample sequenced in a study of blood T cell repertoires in COVID-19. Generated by immunoSEQ multiplex PCR, the TCRdb table keeps only in-frame clones and is missing some. The sample lists some 180,000 clones; roughly 76% were seen once. The material sequenced was peripheral blood. Every receptor here comes from a woman aged 40 to 50 with COVID-19, enrolled during active disease.

V and J are TRBV13 and TRBJ1-4; a weak D match, TRBD1 (5 bases). Deletions cut 3 bases from V and 1 base from J, with 9 bases between. Germline V gene lookup returns CDR1 PRHDT and CDR2 FYEKMQ (reference sequence). There are 15 residues in the CDR3. CDR3 protein: CASSFQGLTNEKLFF. The DNA of the CDR3 is TGTGCCAGCAGCTTTCAGGGTTTAACTAATGAAAAACTGTTTTTT.

The V and J genes are TRBV7-3 and TRBJ2-1; TRBD2 is a possible D gene (6 bases). V lost 2 bases and J 2 bases, leaving 13 bases between the germline ends. From germline, CDR1 is SGHTA and CDR2 FQGTGA. The CDR3 sequence is 16 residues long. CDR3 residues: CASSLGPRGTYNEQFF. DNA of the CDR3: TGTGCCAGCAGCTTAGGACCACGGGGGACCTACAATGAGCAGTTCTTC.

J is TRBJ2-7 and V is TRBV5-1, with 10 bases aligning to TRBD1. Germline V lookup: CDR1 SGHRS, CDR2 YFSETQ. CDR3 length: 15 residues. J gave up 0 bases and V 4 bases, and 4 bases lay outside the gene matches. The CDR3, as DNA: TGCGCCAGCAGCCTTGGGACAGGGGACTCCTACGAGCAGTACGTC. Protein: CASSLGTGDSYEQYV.

The chain couples TRBV19 to TRBJ2-7; D perhaps matches TRBD1 (6 bases). The germline gives CDR1 LNHDA, CDR2 SQIVND (reference sequence). This CDR3 spans 14 amino acids. V lost 5 bases, J lost 6 bases, and 17 bases lay in between. CDR3 loop: CASSPTGHGGEQYF. CDR3 sequence (DNA): TGTGCCAGTAGTCCAACGGGACATGGAGGCGAGCAGTACTTC.

V is TRBV7-2 and J is TRBJ2-1, with 8 bases matching TRBD2. Per germline, CDR1 SGHTA and CDR2 FQGNSA. Trimming cost V 1 base and J 2 bases; bases outside gene matches: 13. This CDR3 has 19 residues. CDR3 in amino acids: CASSLVRTSLTVAYNEQFF. The DNA for the CDR3 is TGTGCCAGCAGCTTAGTTCGGACTAGCTTGACGGTAGCCTACAATGAGCAGTTCTTC. The full variable domain, rest sourced from reference TRBV7-2 and TRBJ2-1, is GAGVSQSPSNKVTEKGKDVELRCDPISGHTALYWYRQSLGQGLEFLIYFQGNSAPDKSGLPSDRFSAERTGGSVSTLTIQRTQQEDSAVYLCASSLVRTSLTVAYNEQFFGPGTRLTVL.

The CDR3 DNA follows: TGTGCCAGCAGCAACAGGGTCGTTTCGGGTGGCTACACCTTC. Encoded protein: CASSNRVVSGGYTF. J is TRBJ1-2 and V is TRBV5-4; TRBD1 is a possible D gene (6 bases). CDR3 length: 14 residues. The V gene lost 4 bases and the J gene lost 7 bases, with 17 bases spanning the gap. Per germline, CDR1 SGHNT and CDR2 YYREEE (reference sequence).

V usage is TRBV5-5 and J usage is TRBJ1-2, with no clear D. The CDR3 consists of 18 residues. V lost 1 base and J lost 1, with 20 bases in between. Germline V gene lookup returns CDR1 SGHKS and CDR2 YYEKEE (reference sequence). Written as DNA, the CDR3 is TGTGCCAGCAGCTTGTCTGGGTGGCTATCTCGGGATAACTATGGCTACACCTTC. It yields the protein CASSLSGWLSRDNYGYTF.

The chain couples TRBV4-1 to TRBJ1-5; 7 bases match TRBD1. Germline values: CDR1 MGHRA, CDR2 YSYEKL. This CDR3 is built from 15 residues. V was clipped by 2 bases and J by 7 bases; unmatched bases: 8. CDR3: CASSQPTGAGQPQHF. The CDR3 coding sequence is TGCGCCAGCAGCCAACCCACAGGGGCCGGGCAGCCCCAGCATTTT.

This chain connects TRBV6-5 to TRBJ1-1; D is undetermined. Germline CDR1 and CDR2: MNHEY and SVGAGI. This CDR3 is built from 15 residues. Trimming removed 2 bases from V and 1 base from J, with 11 bases in between. DNA of the CDR3: TGTGCCAGCAGTTACGATAAACGAGCGAACACTGAAGCTTTCTTT. Amino acids: CASSYDKRANTEAFF.

This clone was observed a single time. The chain uses TRBV3-1 (or the pseudogene TRBV3-2) and TRBJ1-2; weak D call: TRBD1 (6 bases). Trimming took 5 bases from V and 4 from J, leaving 17 bases between them. The CDR3 length is 15 residues. CDR1 is LGHDT and CDR2 is YNNKEL in the germline V gene (reference sequence). CDR3 nucleotide sequence: TGTGCCAGCAGCAGTTTAGGGGGGGATGCCTATGGCTACACCTTC. Amino acids: CASSSLGGDAYGYTF.

This chain uses TRBV28 with TRBJ1-5; TRBD1 might be the D (5 bases). The CDR3 covers 16 residues. The germline V gene has CDR1 MDHEN and CDR2 SYDVKM. V lost 3 bases and J lost 0, with 12 bases in between. CDR3 in amino acids: CASSFSGQGSNQPQHF. CDR3 bases: TGTGCCAGCAGTTTTAGTGGGCAGGGTAGCAATCAGCCCCAGCATTTT.

The chain is built from TRBV6-6 and TRBJ2-1; 9 bases fit TRBD1. Trimming took 2 bases from V and 4 from J; bases not matched to a gene: 6. Germline CDR1 is MNHNY and CDR2 is SVGAGI (reference sequence). The CDR3 is 16 residues long. The CDR3 nucleotides are TGTGCCAGCAGTTACCGGGGACAGGGTGTGTACAATGAGCAGTTCTTC. This translates into CASSYRGQGVYNEQFF.

This rearrangement joins TRBV19 to TRBJ1-1, with a weak D call TRBD1 (5 bases). Germline V gene sequence: CDR1 LNHDA, CDR2 SQIVND (reference sequence). This CDR3 region has 14 residues. Trimming took off 4 bases at V and 5 bases at J, with 14 bases between the two ends. The CDR3 protein is CASSTIAGPTEAFF. CDR3 DNA: TGTGCCAGTAGTACGATCGCGGGGCCGACTGAAGCTTTCTTT.

The chain recombines TRBV5-1 with TRBJ1-1, with D tentatively TRBD1 (6 bases). Trimming pared 0 bases from V and 0 bases from J, leaving 21 bases between. The CDR3 contains 19 residues. Germline CDR1 and CDR2: SGHRS and YFSETQ. CDR3 region: CASSLGTVQTFFMNTEAFF. Written as DNA, the CDR3 is TGCGCCAGCAGCTTGGGGACAGTGCAAACTTTTTTTATGAACACTGAAGCTTTCTTT. Filled out from reference TRBV5-1 and TRBJ1-1, the complete variable domain reads KAGVTQTPRYLIKTRGQQVTLSCSPISGHRSVSWYQQTPGQGLQFLFEYFSETQRNKGNFPGRFSGRQFSNSRSEMNVSTLELGDSALYLCASSLGTVQTFFMNTEAFFGQGTRLTVV.

The V and J genes are TRBV4-1 and TRBJ1-1; weak D call: TRBD1 (6 bases). This CDR3 is 16 amino acids long. Looked up from germline, CDR1 is MGHRA and CDR2 is YSYEKL. The ends were cut back, 2 bases at V and 2 bases at J, with 15 bases in the middle. CDR3 DNA: TGCGCCAGCAGCCAAATTACAGGGTCACTTAACACTGAAGCTTTCTTT. It translates to CASSQITGSLNTEAFF.

At least ten counts were recorded for this clone. This sequence joins TRBV3-1 (or the pseudogene TRBV3-2) and TRBJ2-7; 9 bases are shared with TRBD1. The CDR3 sequence is 16 residues long. V gave up 3 bases and J gave up 6 bases; unmatched junction bases: 12. Germline V gives CDR1 LGHDT, CDR2 YNNKEL (reference sequence). The CDR3 is CASSQLSGTGQLEQYV. In DNA, the CDR3 is TGTGCCAGCAGCCAGTTGAGTGGGACAGGGCAACTCGAGCAGTACGTC.

In DNA form, the CDR3 reads TGTGCCAGCAGCAATTTTCGTCGAATGACGGGAAGGAACACCGGGGAGCTGTTTTTT. Its protein is CASSNFRRMTGRNTGELFF. The chain combines TRBV21-1 with TRBJ2-2; the table calls TRBD2, which could not be checked here. TRBV21-1 is flagged as a pseudogene. The CDR3 extends over 19 amino acids.

This chain connects TRBV24-1 to TRBJ2-5; D unclear. Germline CDR1 is KGHDR and CDR2 is SFDVKD. V shed 0 bases and J shed 1 base, with 14 bases lying between them. The CDR3 extends over 17 amino acids. The CDR3 sequence is CATSDLQDRSGQETQYF. The CDR3 DNA follows: TGTGCCACCAGTGATTTGCAAGACCGCTCGGGCCAAGAGACCCAGTACTTC.

Ten or more counts support this clone. The chain links TRBV6-4 to TRBJ2-3; tentative D call: TRBD2 (6 bases). Germline V lookup: CDR1 MRHNA, CDR2 SNTAGT. V lost 8 bases and J 1 base, leaving 13 bases between the germline ends. The CDR3 extends over 14 amino acids. CDR3 nucleotides: TGTGCCAGCTCTCCCGGAGGGGGCACAGATACGCAGTATTTT. The encoded protein is CASSPGGGTDTQYF.

The CDR3 sequence is CASSNRVGMYNQPQHF. CDR3 in DNA: TGTGCCAGTAGTAACAGGGTTGGGATGTACAATCAGCCCCAGCATTTT. The chain has TRBV19 and TRBJ1-5, with D tentatively TRBD1 (6 bases). Trimming left V 4 bases short and J 3 bases short, with 16 bases between. The germline gives CDR1 LNHDA, CDR2 SQIVND (reference sequence). CDR3 size: 16 residues.